The 29 T cell receptor beta chains below all came from one sample that was sequenced in a study of cytomegalovirus exposure and HLA in healthy donors. The primer mix had 60 Vbeta and 13 Jbeta primers. Sequenced by immunoSEQ multiplex PCR; TCRdb stores in-frame clones only, minus some. The sample has 160,000 or so clones; 70% to 85% are singletons. Input material: PBMCs. The receptors originated from a man aged 40-49 years in good health and CMV-seronegative.

The J gene is TRBJ2-3, the V gene TRBV7-9; D is undetermined. The CDR3 sequence is 13 residues long. Germline lookup yields CDR1 SEHNR and CDR2 FQNEAQ (reference sequence). Trimming stripped 5 bases from V and 2 bases from J, with 8 bases between. CDR3 coding DNA: TGTGCCAGCAGCGGTGGCAACACAGATACGCAGTATTTT. Its translation: CASSGGNTDTQYF.

The chain uses TRBV7-2 and TRBJ1-6, with D possibly matching TRBD1 (5 bases). From germline, CDR1 is SGHTA and CDR2 FQGNSA. The CDR3 is made up of 15 amino acids. V lost 1 base and J 9 bases, leaving 13 bases between the germline ends. The CDR3 spells CASSLVGVAVSPLHF. For the CDR3, the DNA is TGTGCCAGCAGCTTAGTGGGGGTAGCGGTTTCACCCCTCCACTTT.

CDR3 amino acids: CASSENTVNEQFF. The CDR3, as DNA: TGTGCCAGCAGCGAGAATACAGTGAATGAGCAGTTCTTC. The rearrangement joins TRBV7-3 to TRBJ2-1; D gene ambiguous. The V and J ends lost 5 bases and 7 bases respectively, with 12 bases between them. CDR3 length: 13 residues. The germline V gene encodes CDR1 SGHTA and CDR2 FQGTGA.

V gene TRBV10-2 combines with J gene TRBJ2-5, with 10 positions matching TRBD1. Germline CDR1 and CDR2: WSHSY and SAAADI. CDR3 size: 16 residues. After removal of 7 bases from V and 2 bases from J, the junction contained 10 bases not matched to a gene. The CDR3 DNA reads TGCGCCAGCACCACGGGGGACAGGGGACCTCAAGAGACCCAGTACTTC. Protein: CASTTGDRGPQETQYF.

Relative to its sample, this clone is medium-sized (0.01 to 0.1%). This chain uses TRBV10-3 with TRBJ2-7; tentative D call: TRBD1 (6 bases). V dropped 10 bases and J dropped 4 bases, with 14 bases sitting between them. Germline V gives CDR1 ENHRY, CDR2 SYGVKD. The CDR3 runs 12 residues. CDR3 DNA sequence: TGTGCCACCACACAGGGAATGTACGAGCAGTACTTC. Translating it yields CATTQGMYEQYF.

This clone appeared a single time. For the CDR3, the DNA is TGTGCCAGTAGTCCAACAGGGGGAAGTGAGCAGTTCTTC. This encodes CASSPTGGSEQFF. The J gene is TRBJ2-1, the V gene TRBV19; 8 positions agree with TRBD1. Trimming cost V 5 bases and J 9 bases; bases outside gene matches: 6. Germline V gene sequence: CDR1 LNHDA, CDR2 SQIVND (reference sequence). This CDR3 has 13 residues.

The chain joins TRBV5-4 to TRBJ2-1, with 8 bases fitting TRBD2. The CDR3 sequence is 14 residues long. The junction had 6 bases not matched to a gene; V was cut back by 3 bases and J by 7 bases. Germline values: CDR1 SGHNT, CDR2 YYREEE (reference sequence). As DNA, the CDR3 is TGTGCCAGCAGCTACGGGGGGGCTGGGAATGAGCAGTTCTTC. This gives the protein CASSYGGAGNEQFF.

The rearrangement uses TRBV7-9 and TRBJ2-5; TRBD1 agrees at 8 bases. The CDR3 consists of 12 residues. CDR1 and CDR2 (germline): SEHNR, FQNEAQ (reference sequence). Germline trimming cut 5 bases from V and 10 bases from J; bases unmatched to any gene: 6. The CDR3 spells CASSVLQGDQYF. In DNA, the CDR3 is TGTGCCAGCAGCGTCTTACAGGGGGACCAGTACTTC.

The chain joins TRBV7-9 to TRBJ1-2, with TRBD1 identical over 9 bases. The germline V gene encodes CDR1 SEHNR and CDR2 FQNEAQ (reference sequence). The CDR3 extends over 14 amino acids. The ends lost 2 bases at V and 5 bases at J; junction bases unmatched: 3. CDR3 bases: TGTGCCAGCAGCTTAACGGACAGGGGATATGGCTACACCTTC. It specifies CASSLTDRGYGYTF.

This clone was recorded a few times. V is TRBV5-4 and J is TRBJ2-1; 10 bases line up with TRBD1. The germline CDR1 and CDR2 sequences are SGHNT and YYREEE (reference sequence). The V segment lost 4 bases and the J segment 0 bases; nucleotides outside the gene matches: 10. CDR3 length: 18 residues. DNA for the CDR3: TGTGCCAGCAGCCCCGGGACAGGGGTTATTAGCTCCTACAATGAGCAGTTCTTC. Its protein is CASSPGTGVISSYNEQFF. Looking up the rest from reference TRBV5-4 and TRBJ2-1 gives the full variable domain: ETGVTQSPTHLIKTRGQQVTLRCSSQSGHNTVSWYQQALGQGPQFIFQYYREEENGRGNFPPRFSGLQFPNYSSELNVNALELDDSALYLCASSPGTGVISSYNEQFFGPGTRLTVL.

The rearrangement uses TRBV11-2 and TRBJ1-5; D may be TRBD1 (5 bases). Germline values: CDR1 SGHAT, CDR2 FQNNGV. This CDR3 region has 15 residues. V shed 1 base and J shed 0 bases, with 7 bases lying between them. This CDR3 is CASSLGGRSNQPQHF. CDR3 nucleotide sequence: TGTGCCAGCAGCTTAGGGGGCCGTAGCAATCAGCCCCAGCATTTT.

The genes are TRBV28 and TRBJ1-2, with TRBD1 matching over 10 bases. J was trimmed by 4 bases and V by 5 bases; bases with no gene match: 10. Germline CDR1 MDHEN, CDR2 SYDVKM. The CDR3 covers 16 residues. In DNA form, the CDR3 reads TGTGCCAGCAGTCCAACCGGGACAGGGGAGGCCTATGGCTACACCTTC. Its translation: CASSPTGTGEAYGYTF.

CDR3 in amino acids: CASSLPGGRVNEQFF. The DNA of the CDR3 is TGTGCCAGCAGCCTTCCGGGGGGCCGGGTCAATGAGCAGTTCTTC. This sequence joins TRBV5-4 and TRBJ2-1, with D perhaps TRBD2 (7 bases). The CDR3 consists of 15 residues. Trimming left V 4 bases short and J 6 bases short, with 17 bases between. Germline V CDR1 and CDR2: SGHNT, YYREEE (reference sequence).

The chain has TRBV6-4 and TRBJ2-1, with TRBD1 as a possible D gene (5 bases). The V and J ends lost 3 bases and 2 bases respectively, with 5 bases between them. The germline gives CDR1 MRHNA, CDR2 SNTAGT. The CDR3 is 13 amino acids. The CDR3 coding sequence is TGTGCCAGCAGTGAGGACACCTACAATGAGCAGTTCTTC. Encoded protein: CASSEDTYNEQFF.

The chain combines TRBV5-1 with TRBJ2-3; 8 bases are a match to TRBD1. V shed 5 bases and J 2 bases; nucleotides not matched to a gene: 7. This CDR3 comprises 15 residues. Germline V gives CDR1 SGHRS, CDR2 YFSETQ. CDR3 sequence (DNA): TGCGCCAGCAGGATAGGACAGGGCTTCACAGATACGCAGTATTTT. Translating gives CASRIGQGFTDTQYF.

This clone was seen more than once but under ten times. This chain connects TRBV7-3 to TRBJ2-2; the D is unclear. Germline V CDR1 and CDR2: SGHTA, FQGTGA. Trimming cost V 10 bases and J 0 bases, with 12 bases left between them. CDR3 length: 14 residues. The CDR3 spells CATTSQPNTGELFF. Here the CDR3 DNA reads TGTGCCACTACTTCACAGCCGAACACCGGGGAGCTGTTTTTT.

The chain is built from TRBV2 and TRBJ2-7, with 8 bases fitting TRBD2. The CDR3 extends over 12 amino acids. The trim removed 8 bases at V and 2 bases at J, leaving 2 bases unmatched. CDR1 and CDR2 (germline): SNHLY, FYNNEI. CDR3 region: CASVGRAYEQYF. In nucleotides, the CDR3 is TGTGCCAGCGTCGGGAGGGCCTACGAGCAGTACTTC.

The V gene is TRBV6-5, the J gene TRBJ2-1, with 11 bases that match TRBD1. CDR1 is MNHEY and CDR2 is SVGAGI in the germline V gene. The CDR3 contains 12 residues. J was trimmed by 10 bases and V by 6 bases; bases with no gene match: 2. Here the CDR3 DNA reads TGTGCCAGCAGCCGGGACAGGGGGGAGCAGTTCTTC. It is translated as CASSRDRGEQFF.

The sample holds a few counts of this clone. This CDR3 is CASGQLDSTEAFF. The CDR3 nucleotides read TGTGCTAGTGGCCAGTTGGACAGCACTGAAGCTTTCTTT. This chain links TRBV12-5 with TRBJ1-1; a possible D gene is TRBD1 (6 bases). V was trimmed by 6 bases and J by 4 bases, leaving 12 bases between them. Germline-derived CDR1 and CDR2 are LGHNT and FRNRAP. This CDR3 is built from 13 residues.

This clone was seen a handful of times. This chain links TRBV19 with TRBJ1-5, with 8 bases matching TRBD1. The CDR3 has 20 residues. From germline, CDR1 is LNHDA and CDR2 SQIVND (reference sequence). The junction had 17 bases not matched to a gene; V was cut back by 4 bases and J by 0 bases. The CDR3 region has the DNA TGTGCCAGTAGTAGACACGGTAAAGCGACAGGGGTTAGTAGCAATCAGCCCCAGCATTTT. Translation gives CASSRHGKATGVSSNQPQHF.

The chain carries TRBV6-5 and TRBJ2-7; 10 bases match TRBD1. V lost 2 bases and J lost 2; bases outside the gene matches: 0. The CDR3 has 14 residues. Germline V gene lookup returns CDR1 MNHEY and CDR2 SVGAGI. CDR3 in amino acids: CASSYDRGPYEQYF. CDR3 in DNA: TGTGCCAGCAGTTACGACAGGGGGCCCTACGAGCAGTACTTC.

V usage is TRBV13 and J usage is TRBJ2-3, with D maybe TRBD2 (6 bases). In germline, CDR1 is PRHDT, CDR2 FYEKMQ (reference sequence). The CDR3 is made up of 17 amino acids. V was pared by 4 bases and J by 2 bases, with 19 bases between. The CDR3 sequence is CASSSQGLPQLTDTQYF. The CDR3 nucleotides are TGTGCCAGCAGCTCCCAGGGACTTCCCCAACTCACAGATACGCAGTATTTT.

The chain carries TRBV10-3 and TRBJ1-1, with TRBD1 identical over 10 bases. V was clipped by 4 bases and J by 5 bases; unmatched bases: 4. The CDR3 contains 14 residues. In germline, CDR1 is ENHRY, CDR2 SYGVKD. The CDR3 sequence: CAISVGTGVTEAFF. CDR3 DNA: TGTGCCATCAGTGTCGGGACAGGGGTTACTGAAGCTTTCTTT.

A few counts support this clone. CDR3 bases: TGCGCCAGCAGCTTTAGGGGAAAGGACGGGGAGCTGTTTTTT. As protein: CASSFRGKDGELFF. The chain carries TRBV5-1 and TRBJ2-2, with D perhaps matching TRBD1 (5 bases). V lost 2 bases and J 7 bases, leaving 12 bases between the germline ends. The CDR3 spans 14 residues. CDR1 and CDR2 from the germline V gene are SGHRS and YFSETQ. The full variable domain, rest sourced from reference TRBV5-1 and TRBJ2-2, is KAGVTQTPRYLIKTRGQQVTLSCSPISGHRSVSWYQQTPGQGLQFLFEYFSETQRNKGNFPGRFSGRQFSNSRSEMNVSTLELGDSALYLCASSFRGKDGELFFGEGSRLTVL.

This CDR3 is CAISESMTGKNTIYF. The CDR3 DNA is TGTGCCATCAGTGAGTCGATGACAGGGAAAAACACCATATATTTT. The chain has TRBV10-3 and TRBJ1-3; 7 positions agree with TRBD1. The CDR3 is 15 residues long. CDR1 and CDR2 from the germline V gene are ENHRY and SYGVKD. The junction had 5 bases not matched to a gene; V was cut back by 0 bases and J by 6 bases.

V usage is TRBV11-2 and J usage is TRBJ1-1; the D gene is possibly TRBD1 (6 bases). CDR3 length: 15 amino acids. Germline lookup yields CDR1 SGHAT and CDR2 FQNNGV. V lost 5 bases to trimming and J lost 1 base, with 14 bases between them. The CDR3 DNA sequence: TGTGCCAGCAGCCCAAACAGGGCCCGGAACACTGAAGCTTTCTTT. It encodes CASSPNRARNTEAFF.

The chain carries TRBV7-6 and TRBJ2-1, with 10 bases lining up with TRBD2. The CDR3 loop spans 13 amino acids. From germline, CDR1 is SGHVS and CDR2 FNYEAQ. V was pared by 6 bases and J by 6 bases, with 2 bases of the junction left unmatched. The CDR3: CASRSGGGNEQFF. The CDR3 DNA is TGTGCCAGCAGAAGCGGGGGGGGCAATGAGCAGTTCTTC.

This chain links TRBV2 with TRBJ1-4, with D possibly TRBD1 on 6 matching bases. Trimming cost V 10 bases and J 5 bases, with 17 bases left between them. This CDR3 has 14 amino acids. Germline V gene sequence: CDR1 SNHLY, CDR2 FYNNEI. The CDR3 sequence: CANKQGQGNEKLFF. CDR3 in DNA: TGTGCCAACAAACAGGGTCAAGGCAATGAAAAACTGTTTTTT.

The chain combines TRBV6-1 with TRBJ1-5; 8 bases match TRBD1. The CDR3 totals 13 residues. Germline V gene data show CDR1 as MNHNS and CDR2 as SASEGT. J was trimmed by 7 bases and V by 6 bases; bases with no gene match: 5. CDR3: CASRQGVGQPQHF. The CDR3 DNA reads as TGTGCCAGCAGACAGGGGGTGGGGCAGCCCCAGCATTTT.